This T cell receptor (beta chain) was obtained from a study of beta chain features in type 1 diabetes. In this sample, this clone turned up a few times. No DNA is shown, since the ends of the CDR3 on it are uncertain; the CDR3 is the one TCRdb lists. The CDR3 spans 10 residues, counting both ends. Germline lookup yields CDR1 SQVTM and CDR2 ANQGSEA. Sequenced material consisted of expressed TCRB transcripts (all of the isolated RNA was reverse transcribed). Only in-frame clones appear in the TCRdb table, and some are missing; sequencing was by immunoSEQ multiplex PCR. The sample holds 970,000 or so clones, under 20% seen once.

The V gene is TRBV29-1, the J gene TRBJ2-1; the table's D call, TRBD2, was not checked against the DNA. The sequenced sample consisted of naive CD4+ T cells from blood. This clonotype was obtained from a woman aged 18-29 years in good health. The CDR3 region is CSVASGSMFF.